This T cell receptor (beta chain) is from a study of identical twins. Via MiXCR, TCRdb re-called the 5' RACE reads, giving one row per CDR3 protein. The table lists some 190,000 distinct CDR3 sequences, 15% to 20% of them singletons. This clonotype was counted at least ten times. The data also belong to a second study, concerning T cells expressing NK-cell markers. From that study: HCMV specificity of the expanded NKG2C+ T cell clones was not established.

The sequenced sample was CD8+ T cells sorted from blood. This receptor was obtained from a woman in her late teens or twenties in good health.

The CDR3 nucleotides are TGTGCCAGCAGTTCCACAGTTAGGGGGTACACTGAAGCTTTCTTT. Its translation: CASSSTVRGYTEAFF. The chain combines TRBV12-3 or TRBV12-4 with TRBJ1-1; a possible D gene is TRBD1 (6 bases). This CDR3 comprises 15 residues. Between the trimmed V and J ends, which lost 4 bases and 3 bases, there was a span of 15 bases.